One T cell receptor beta chain is described in this entry. Produced via immunoSEQ multiplex PCR; TCRdb's table is partial and in-frame only. The sample contains some 90,000 clones, about 89% of which appear only once. The source of the sample is a study of control samples from healthy donors and cancer patients. The germline gives CDR1 SGHTA, CDR2 FQGNSA. V was pared by 5 bases and J by 4 bases, with 19 bases between. This CDR3 comprises 16 residues. The source is a woman aged 55-70 years in good health. Sequenced input: blood. The chain is built from TRBV7-2 and TRBJ2-3, with D uncertain. The CDR3 nucleotides read TGTGCCAGCAGCCGTTCCTGGGTAGCAGCCCCAGATACGCAGTATTTT. It specifies CASSRSWVAAPDTQYF.